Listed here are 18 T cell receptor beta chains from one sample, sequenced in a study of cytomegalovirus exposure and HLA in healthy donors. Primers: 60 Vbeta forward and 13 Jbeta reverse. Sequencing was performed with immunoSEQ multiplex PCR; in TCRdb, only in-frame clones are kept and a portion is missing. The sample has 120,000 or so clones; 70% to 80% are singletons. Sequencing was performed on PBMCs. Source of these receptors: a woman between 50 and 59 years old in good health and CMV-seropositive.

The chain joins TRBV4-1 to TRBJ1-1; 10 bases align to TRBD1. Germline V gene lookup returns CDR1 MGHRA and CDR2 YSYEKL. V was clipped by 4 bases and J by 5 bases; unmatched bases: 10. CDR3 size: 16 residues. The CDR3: CASSRVTGGANTEAFF. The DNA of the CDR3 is TGCGCCAGCAGCCGGGTGACAGGGGGCGCAAATACTGAAGCTTTCTTT.

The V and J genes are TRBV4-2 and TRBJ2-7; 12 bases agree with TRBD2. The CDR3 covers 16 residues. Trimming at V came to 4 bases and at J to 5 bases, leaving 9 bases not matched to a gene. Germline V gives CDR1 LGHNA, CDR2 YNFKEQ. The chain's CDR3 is CASSPASASGRDEQYF. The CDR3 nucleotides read TGTGCCAGCAGCCCCGCGTCGGCTAGCGGGAGGGACGAGCAGTACTTC.

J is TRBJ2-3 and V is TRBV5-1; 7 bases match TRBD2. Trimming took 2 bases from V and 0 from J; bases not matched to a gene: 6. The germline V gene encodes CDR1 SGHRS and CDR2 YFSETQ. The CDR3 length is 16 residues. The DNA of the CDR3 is TGCGCCAGCAGCTTCCTTAGCGGGCTGAGCACAGATACGCAGTATTTT. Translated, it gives CASSFLSGLSTDTQYF.

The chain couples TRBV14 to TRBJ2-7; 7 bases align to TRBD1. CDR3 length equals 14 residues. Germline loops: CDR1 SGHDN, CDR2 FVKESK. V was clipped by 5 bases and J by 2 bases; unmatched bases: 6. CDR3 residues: CASSVHRGTYEQYF. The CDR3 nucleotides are TGTGCCAGCAGCGTCCACAGGGGCACCTACGAGCAGTACTTC.

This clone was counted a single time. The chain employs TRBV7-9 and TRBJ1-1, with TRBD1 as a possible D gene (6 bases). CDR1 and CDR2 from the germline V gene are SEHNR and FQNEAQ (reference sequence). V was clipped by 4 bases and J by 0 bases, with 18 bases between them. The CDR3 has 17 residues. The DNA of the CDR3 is TGTGCCAGCAGCTCGGCATTGGACAGCCCTATGAACACTGAAGCTTTCTTT. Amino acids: CASSSALDSPMNTEAFF.

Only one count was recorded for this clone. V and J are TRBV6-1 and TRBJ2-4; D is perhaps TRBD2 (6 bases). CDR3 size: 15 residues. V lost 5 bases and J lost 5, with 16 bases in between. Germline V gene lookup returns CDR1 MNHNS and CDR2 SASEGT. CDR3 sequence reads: CASSRTPWGENIQYF. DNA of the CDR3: TGTGCCAGCAGTCGGACACCCTGGGGGGAAAACATTCAGTACTTC.

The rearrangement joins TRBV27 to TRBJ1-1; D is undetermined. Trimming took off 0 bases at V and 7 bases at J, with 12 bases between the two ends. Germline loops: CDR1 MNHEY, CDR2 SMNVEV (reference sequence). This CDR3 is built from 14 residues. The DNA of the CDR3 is TGTGCCAGCAGTTTATCTGTACAAGGAGTTGAAGCTTTCTTT. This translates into CASSLSVQGVEAFF.

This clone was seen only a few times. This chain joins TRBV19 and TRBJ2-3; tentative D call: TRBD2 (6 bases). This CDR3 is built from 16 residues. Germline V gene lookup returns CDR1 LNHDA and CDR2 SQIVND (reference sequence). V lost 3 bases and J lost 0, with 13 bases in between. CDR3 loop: CASSISTGTSTDTQYF. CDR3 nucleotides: TGTGCCAGTAGTATTTCTACCGGGACTAGCACAGATACGCAGTATTTT. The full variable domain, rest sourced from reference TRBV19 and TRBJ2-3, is DGGITQSPKYLFRKEGQNVTLSCEQNLNHDAMYWYRQDPGQGLRLIYYSQIVNDFQKGDIAEGYSVSREKKESFPLTVTSAQKNPTAFYLCASSISTGTSTDTQYFGPGTRLTVL.

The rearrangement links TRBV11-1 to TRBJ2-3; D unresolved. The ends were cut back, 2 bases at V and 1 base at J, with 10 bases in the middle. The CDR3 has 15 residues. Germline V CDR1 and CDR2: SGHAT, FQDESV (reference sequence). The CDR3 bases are TGTGCCAGCAGCTTACTCCTCCAGGGCACAGATACGCAGTATTTT. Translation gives CASSLLLQGTDTQYF.

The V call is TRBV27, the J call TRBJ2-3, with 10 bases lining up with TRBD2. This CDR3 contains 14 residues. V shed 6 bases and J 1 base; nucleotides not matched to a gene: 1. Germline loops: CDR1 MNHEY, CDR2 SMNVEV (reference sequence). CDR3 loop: CASSGLAGTDTQYF. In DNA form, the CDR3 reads TGTGCCAGCAGCGGACTAGCGGGCACAGATACGCAGTATTTT.

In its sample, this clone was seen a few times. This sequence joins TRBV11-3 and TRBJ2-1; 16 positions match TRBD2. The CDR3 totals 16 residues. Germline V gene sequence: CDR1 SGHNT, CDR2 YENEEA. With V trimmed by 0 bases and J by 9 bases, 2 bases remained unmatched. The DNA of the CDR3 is TGTGCCAGCAGCTTAGATGGGACTAGCGGGGGGGGTGAGCAGTTCTTC. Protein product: CASSLDGTSGGGEQFF.

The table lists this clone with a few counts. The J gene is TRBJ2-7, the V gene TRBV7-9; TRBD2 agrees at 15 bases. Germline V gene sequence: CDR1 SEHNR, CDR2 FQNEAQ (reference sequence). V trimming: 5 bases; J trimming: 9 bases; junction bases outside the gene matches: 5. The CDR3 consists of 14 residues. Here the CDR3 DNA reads TGTGCCAGCAGCCAGGGACTAGCGGGAGGCGGGCAGTACTTC. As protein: CASSQGLAGGGQYF.

The DNA of the CDR3 is TGTGCCAGCAGTATGGACAGGGCGGTCGTCGAGCAGTACTTC. This translates into CASSMDRAVVEQYF. The chain has TRBV5-4 and TRBJ2-7, with TRBD1 identical over 8 bases. This CDR3 is built from 14 residues. CDR1 is SGHNT, CDR2 YYREEE, per germline (reference sequence). Germline trimming cut 5 bases from V and 6 bases from J; bases unmatched to any gene: 10.

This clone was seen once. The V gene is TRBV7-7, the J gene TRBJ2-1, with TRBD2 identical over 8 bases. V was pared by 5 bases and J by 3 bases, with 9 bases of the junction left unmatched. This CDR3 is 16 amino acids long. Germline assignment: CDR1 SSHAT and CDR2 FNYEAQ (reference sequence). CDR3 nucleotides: TGTGCCAGCAGCCCAAGACGGGAGGGTAGCTACAATGAGCAGTTCTTC. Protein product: CASSPRREGSYNEQFF.

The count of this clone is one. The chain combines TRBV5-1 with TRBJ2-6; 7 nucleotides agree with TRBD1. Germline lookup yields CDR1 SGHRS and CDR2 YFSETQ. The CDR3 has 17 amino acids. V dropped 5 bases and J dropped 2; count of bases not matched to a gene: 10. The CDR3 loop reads CASSDRDTTAGANVLTF. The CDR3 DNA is TGCGCCAGCAGTGACAGGGACACGACGGCTGGGGCCAACGTCCTGACTTTC.

CDR3 loop: CASSETLQGHGYTF. The CDR3 DNA reads as TGTGCCAGCAGTGAGACACTACAGGGACATGGCTACACCTTC. The V call is TRBV6-1, the J call TRBJ1-2; possibly TRBD1 for D (6 bases). This CDR3 region has 14 residues. Germline CDR1 reads MNHNS; CDR2 reads SASEGT. V lost 3 bases and J 6 bases, leaving 14 bases between the germline ends.

CDR3 amino acids: CASSVSRSGQSPLHF. CDR3 DNA: TGTGCCAGCAGTGTGTCCCGCTCGGGACAATCACCCCTCCACTTT. V gene TRBV6-1 combines with J gene TRBJ1-6; weak D call: TRBD1 (6 bases). The CDR3 covers 15 residues. The germline V gene encodes CDR1 MNHNS and CDR2 SASEGT. The ends were cut back, 4 bases at V and 10 bases at J, with 17 bases in the middle.

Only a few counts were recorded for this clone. CDR3 amino acids: CASSPSGTGPEKLFF. CDR3 nucleotide sequence: TGTGCCAGCTCACCATCCGGGACAGGGCCTGAAAAACTGTTTTTT. This chain connects TRBV18 to TRBJ1-4; 9 bases map to TRBD1. The CDR3 is made up of 15 amino acids. J was trimmed by 7 bases and V by 2 bases; bases with no gene match: 5. CDR1 is KGHSH, CDR2 LQKENI, per germline.